This note documents a single T cell receptor beta chain sequence. Assay used: immunoSEQ multiplex PCR; TCRdb lists only in-frame clones, some missing. The sample has over 200,000 clones, 92% seen once. This sample stems from a study of blood T cell repertoires in COVID-19. About the study: Samples representing acute and convalescent COVID-19 were sourced from the United States, Italy and Spain.

Patients in Seattle were enrolled during active infection, then followed longitudinally. V gave up 4 bases and J gave up 0 bases; unmatched junction bases: 15. Germline-derived CDR1 and CDR2 are KGHSH and LQKENI. The CDR3 is made up of 18 amino acids. The V and J genes are TRBV18 and TRBJ2-7; 7 positions agree with TRBD1. This TCR derives from a man aged 55 to 70 with COVID-19, enrolled during active disease. Sequencing was carried out using peripheral blood. CDR3 protein: CASSRLLSSGGSSYEQYF. CDR3 nucleotides: TGTGCCAGCTCACGATTACTATCCTCAGGGGGTAGCTCCTACGAGCAGTACTTC.